This T cell receptor (beta chain) came from a study of T cells after yellow fever vaccination. Study-wide results and limits: Among primary-vaccination clones, most reappeared after the booster, at roughly 95% for CD4 and roughly 88% for CD8.

Template switching by 5'RACE produced TCR cDNA, adding a universal primer site and UMIs. One entry per CDR3 protein, called by TCRdb with MiXCR from the 5' RACE reads. The sample records some 670,000 distinct CDR3 sequences, 9% to 15% being singletons. CDR1 and CDR2 (germline): DFQATT, SNEGSKA (reference sequence). The junction had 5 bases not matched to a gene; V was cut back by 6 bases and J by 4 bases. This CDR3 has 15 amino acids. As concerns this clonotype: What it recognizes is unknown.

The input for sequencing was PBMCs, taken on the day of the yellow fever booster vaccination. The gene calls are TRBV20-1 and TRBJ2-2; 13 nucleotides match TRBD2. This receptor was obtained from a man aged 30 to 45 who received the YFV17D yellow fever vaccine. The CDR3: CSATSGRESTGELFF. In DNA form, the CDR3 reads TGCAGTGCAACTAGCGGGAGGGAGAGCACCGGGGAGCTGTTTTTT.